The text below deals with one T cell receptor (beta chain). The data stem from a study of OX40 agonist ivuxolimab in advanced cancers. Study context: Dosing consisted of intravenous ivuxolimab at 0.01 to 10 mg/kg every 2 weeks.

The germline V gene has CDR1 SGHRS and CDR2 YFSETQ. This CDR3 contains 14 residues. V was trimmed by 0 bases and J by 4 bases, leaving 10 bases between them. The table came from immunoSEQ multiplex PCR; TCRdb's copy has only in-frame clones and leaves some out. Of about 46,000 clones detected, 70% to 85% appear once; the ten largest clones hold around 2%. The origin of this receptor is an adult with an advanced solid tumor such as melanoma, head and neck, liver or kidney cancer. Sequences were derived from CD4+ or CD8+ T cells sorted from blood, sampled in a trial of the OX40 agonist ivuxolimab. The chain links TRBV5-1 to TRBJ1-2, with TRBD1 as a possible D gene (5 bases). The CDR3 reads CASSLGDGAYGYTF. The CDR3, as DNA: TGCGCCAGCAGCTTGGGGGACGGAGCCTATGGCTACACCTTC. Full variable domain (rest looked up from reference TRBV5-1 and TRBJ1-2): KAGVTQTPRYLIKTRGQQVTLSCSPISGHRSVSWYQQTPGQGLQFLFEYFSETQRNKGNFPGRFSGRQFSNSRSEMNVSTLELGDSALYLCASSLGDGAYGYTFGSGTRLTVV.